These T cell receptor beta chains were read from a single sample in a study of OX40 agonist ivuxolimab in advanced cancers. Generated by immunoSEQ multiplex PCR, the TCRdb table keeps only in-frame clones and is missing some. The data hold some 76,000 clones, with approximately 80% observed a single time. The material sequenced was CD4+ or CD8+ T cells sorted from blood, taken in a trial of the OX40 agonist ivuxolimab. These receptors were collected from an adult with an advanced solid tumor such as melanoma, head and neck, liver or kidney cancer. Both conserved end residues are part of each CDR3. D genes are given only for firm matches. Rows give clone size only sometimes, using once, few, many, or a class for an expanded clone.

V: TRBV4-1
size: NA
D: NA
J: TRBJ2-4
CDR3: CASSQGTSQADIQYF
DNA: TGCGCCAGCAGCCAAGGGACATCCCAGGCGGACATTCAGTACTTC

V: TRBV5-4
size: NA
D: NA
J: TRBJ2-3
CDR3: CASSLKKVTDTQYF
DNA: TGTGCCAGCAGCTTGAAAAAGGTCACAGATACGCAGTATTTT

V: TRBV6-6
size: NA
D: NA
J: TRBJ1-5
CDR3: CASGRTNQPQHF
DNA: TGTGCCAGCGGCAGGACGAATCAGCCCCAGCATTTT

V: TRBV27
size: NA
D: NA
J: TRBJ2-6
CDR3: CASSLRGWGRGSGANVLTF
DNA: TGTGCCAGCAGTCTGCGTGGTTGGGGGCGCGGGTCTGGGGCCAACGTCCTGACTTTC

V: TRBV5-1
size: NA
D: NA
J: TRBJ1-1
CDR3: CASSRGYNTEAFF
DNA: TGCGCCAGCAGCCGAGGGTACAACACTGAAGCTTTCTTT

V: TRBV30
size: few
D: NA
J: TRBJ1-1
CDR3: CAWSRDTEAFF
DNA: TGTGCCTGGAGCCGAGACACTGAAGCTTTCTTT

V: TRBV28
size: once
D: NA
J: TRBJ2-5
CDR3: CASKPSLGAGLRETQYF
DNA: TGTGCCAGCAAACCCTCCCTAGGGGCAGGGCTAAGGGAGACCCAGTACTTC

V: TRBV6-5
size: NA
D: TRBD1
J: TRBJ2-5
CDR3: CASSYSDRVGETQYF
DNA: TGTGCCAGCAGTTACTCCGACAGGGTCGGGGAGACCCAGTACTTC

V: TRBV27
size: NA
D: NA
J: TRBJ2-7
CDR3: CASSYQTTGIGEQYF
DNA: TGTGCCAGCAGTTACCAGACCACGGGGATCGGCGAGCAGTACTTC

V: TRBV5-1
size: NA
D: NA
J: TRBJ1-1
CDR3: CASSFSGSPPLNTEAFF
DNA: TGCGCCAGCAGCTTCAGTGGGAGTCCCCCTCTGAACACTGAAGCTTTCTTT

V: TRBV27
size: few
D: NA
J: TRBJ1-6
CDR3: CASSRQWDSPLHF
DNA: TGTGCCAGCTCTAGACAGTGGGATTCACCCCTCCACTTT

V: TRBV4-3
size: few
D: NA
J: TRBJ2-7
CDR3: CASSQDSGIRAYEQYF
DNA: TGCGCCAGCAGCCAAGACTCGGGAATCAGAGCCTACGAGCAGTACTTC

V: TRBV9
size: NA
D: NA
J: TRBJ1-3
CDR3: CASSVAASQGGNTIYF
DNA: TGTGCCAGCAGCGTAGCCGCGTCACAGGGTGGAAACACCATATATTTT

V: TRBV5-5
size: few
D: NA
J: TRBJ1-1
CDR3: CASSFGRVNTEAFF
DNA: TGTGCCAGCAGCTTCGGTAGGGTGAACACTGAAGCTTTCTTT

V: TRBV27
size: NA
D: NA
J: TRBJ2-7
CDR3: CASSLFAGIPSYEQYF
DNA: TGTGCCAGCAGTTTATTTGCGGGTATCCCCTCCTACGAGCAGTACTTC

V: TRBV7-2
size: once
D: NA
J: TRBJ2-3
CDR3: CASSLQGFETDTQYF
DNA: TGTGCCAGCAGCTTACAGGGGTTCGAAACAGATACGCAGTATTTT

V: TRBV6-6
size: NA
D: TRBD2
J: TRBJ2-2
CDR3: CASAGGVAGELFF
DNA: TGTGCCAGCGCGGGGGGGGTGGCCGGGGAGCTGTTTTTT

V: TRBV11-2
size: NA
D: NA
J: TRBJ1-1
CDR3: CASSLLGAEAFF
DNA: TGTGCCAGCAGCTTACTGGGTGCTGAAGCTTTCTTT

V: TRBV9
size: NA
D: TRBD2
J: TRBJ2-1
CDR3: CASSVVAAGGYNEQFF
DNA: TGTGCCAGCAGCGTAGTCGCAGCGGGAGGTTACAATGAGCAGTTCTTC

V: TRBV9
size: once
D: NA
J: TRBJ1-1
CDR3: CASSARVADTEAFF
DNA: TGTGCCAGCAGCGCCCGGGTCGCGGACACTGAAGCTTTCTTT

V: TRBV4-1
size: few
D: NA
J: TRBJ1-5
CDR3: CASSQGPATNQPQHF
DNA: TGCGCCAGCAGCCAAGGGCCAGCAACAAATCAGCCCCAGCATTTT

V: TRBV5-5
size: NA
D: TRBD1
J: TRBJ2-2
CDR3: CASSLGYRGAPTGELFF
DNA: TGTGCCAGCAGCTTGGGCTACAGGGGCGCACCGACCGGGGAGCTGTTTTTT

V: TRBV21-1
size: NA
D: NA
J: TRBJ2-3
CDR3: CASSKVGARRCTDTQYF
DNA: TGTGCCAGCAGCAAAGTCGGTGCAAGGAGATGCACAGATACGCAGTATTTT

V: TRBV6-1
size: once
D: NA
J: TRBJ2-5
CDR3: CASSEPGETQYF
DNA: TGTGCCAGCAGTGAACCGGGTGAGACCCAGTACTTC

V: TRBV27
size: NA
D: NA
J: TRBJ2-3
CDR3: CASSLKGLTDTQYF
DNA: TGTGCCAGCAGTTTAAAGGGGCTCACAGATACGCAGTATTTT

V: TRBV20-1
size: few
D: NA
J: TRBJ2-7
CDR3: CSARAPYEQYF
DNA: TGCAGTGCTAGAGCGCCTTACGAGCAGTACTTC

V: TRBV19
size: NA
D: NA
J: TRBJ1-1
CDR3: CASKRWQDTEAFF
DNA: TGTGCCAGTAAGAGGTGGCAGGACACTGAAGCTTTCTTT

V: TRBV19
size: NA
D: NA
J: TRBJ1-5
CDR3: CASSGTDTAQPQHF
DNA: TGTGCCAGTAGTGGCACAGATACGGCTCAGCCCCAGCATTTT

V: TRBV7-2
size: once
D: NA
J: TRBJ1-4
CDR3: CAVGGGPTSERLFF
DNA: TGTGCCGTGGGAGGTGGGCCAACCTCGGAAAGGCTGTTTTTT

V: TRBV5-1
size: NA
D: TRBD1
J: TRBJ1-4
CDR3: CASSLEGTGIEKLFF
DNA: TGCGCCAGCAGCTTGGAGGGGACAGGGATTGAAAAACTGTTTTTT

V: TRBV11-3
size: NA
D: NA
J: TRBJ1-1
CDR3: CASSLVSGGPEAFF
DNA: TGTGCCAGCAGCTTAGTATCGGGAGGGCCTGAAGCTTTCTTT

V: TRBV28
size: NA
D: TRBD1
J: TRBJ1-4
CDR3: CASSAPPGGDEKLFF
DNA: TGTGCCAGCAGCGCCCCCCCAGGGGGTGATGAAAAACTGTTTTTT

V: TRBV7-3
size: NA
D: NA
J: TRBJ1-3
CDR3: CASSSRAGNTIYF
DNA: TGTGCCAGCAGTTCCAGGGCTGGAAACACCATATATTTT

V: TRBV7-2
size: NA
D: NA
J: TRBJ2-5
CDR3: CTSSLQPVQETQYF
DNA: TGTACCAGCAGCTTACAACCGGTCCAAGAGACCCAGTACTTC

V: TRBV6-1
size: NA
D: NA
J: TRBJ2-7
CDR3: CASSEGPDFTSYEQYF
DNA: TGTGCCAGCAGTGAAGGACCGGATTTTACCTCCTACGAGCAGTACTTC

V: TRBV9
size: NA
D: TRBD2
J: TRBJ2-5
CDR3: CASSSGGQKTQYF
DNA: TGTGCCAGCAGTTCGGGGGGGCAGAAGACCCAGTACTTC

V: TRBV5-1
size: NA
D: NA
J: TRBJ2-5
CDR3: CASSPEGRGETQYF
DNA: TGCGCCAGCAGCCCGGAGGGCAGGGGAGAGACCCAGTACTTC